Included here is one T cell receptor beta chain sequence, with context. Its target is not known. The CDR3 sequence is 16 residues long. Germline V gene sequence: CDR1 MDHEN, CDR2 SYDVKM. The V gene end was trimmed by 6 bases and the J gene end by 0 bases; junction bases not matched to a gene: 8. Amplification used 60 Vbeta primers and 13 Jbeta primers. The table came from immunoSEQ multiplex PCR; TCRdb's copy has only in-frame clones and leaves some out. The sample lists 130,000 to 150,000 clones, roughly 75% occurring once. This sample stems from a study of cytomegalovirus exposure and HLA in healthy donors. Study findings and constraints: In terms of immune exposure information, only CMV serostatus was available. In a later analysis, the majority of CMV-associated beta chains seemingly showed HLA restriction.

This chain links TRBV28 with TRBJ2-5; 9 bases map to TRBD2. This sequence originates from a man aged 25 to 45 in good health and CMV-seronegative. The source material was PBMCs. CDR3 residues: CASRWGLAGNQETQYF. For the CDR3, the DNA is TGTGCCAGCAGATGGGGTCTAGCGGGGAACCAAGAGACCCAGTACTTC. Using reference TRBV28 and TRBJ2-5 for the parts outside the CDR3, the full variable domain is DVKVTQSSRYLVKRTGEKVFLECVQDMDHENMFWYRQDPGLGLRLIYFSYDVKMKEKGDIPEGYSVSREKKERFSLILESASTNQTSMYLCASRWGLAGNQETQYFGPGTRLLVL.